A single sample is the source of the 4 T cell receptor beta chains below, sequenced in a study of regulatory T cells in long-lasting Graves disease (dated by TCRdb to the early 2020s). Receptor libraries were prepared by multiplex PCR. The sequencer was an Illumina HiSeq 4000. iRepertoire HTBI primers and Arm-PCR amplification of CDR3 regions were used to construct TCR beta libraries. TCRdb's own reprocessing of the public reads used fastp at Q25 and MiXCR and kept productive beta chains. Each entry merges the rows of one CDR3 protein and shows their most common DNA and genes. Here the sample has 430,000 or so distinct CDR3 sequences; around 20% occur a single time. The ten largest clones add up to 14% of the sample. This sample's time point label indicates: persistent/refractory GD, antithyroid drugs over 5 years with positive TRAb. RNA was extracted from PBMCs in TRIzol for both TCR sequencing and RNA sequencing.

Here the sequenced sample was peripheral blood mononuclear cells (PBMCs), taken when the disease was refractory, from a patient treated with antithyroid drugs. The receptors originated from a female donor with Graves disease.

The chain links TRBV9 to TRBJ2-5, with 9 bases matching TRBD2. The CDR3 length is 16 residues. The germline V gene has CDR1 SGDLS and CDR2 YYNGEE. Trimming removed 0 bases from V and 7 bases from J; junction bases left unmatched: 10. CDR3 loop: CASSVGNSGSRGTQYF. DNA of the CDR3: TGTGCCAGCAGCGTAGGGAATAGCGGGAGCAGAGGGACCCAGTACTTC. Together with reference TRBV9 and TRBJ2-5, the CDR3 gives the full variable domain: DSGVTQTPKHLITATGQRVTLRCSPRSGDLSVYWYQQSLDQGLQFLIQYYNGEERAKGNILERFSAQQFPDLHSELNLSSLELGDSALYFCASSVGNSGSRGTQYFGPGTRLLVL.

This clonotype was detected only once. CDR3 protein: CASSLGLDFEQFF. The CDR3 DNA reads TGTGCCAGCAGTTTAGGGCTAGATTTTGAGCAGTTCTTC. The chain recombines TRBV12-3 or TRBV12-4 with TRBJ2-1; D call uncertain. Deletions cut 1 base from V and 9 bases from J, with 10 bases between. The CDR3 covers 13 residues.

This rearrangement joins TRBV6-1 to TRBJ2-5, with 7 bases aligning to TRBD2. Germline CDR1 reads MNHNS; CDR2 reads SASEGT. Trimming removed 10 bases from V and 5 bases from J; junction bases left unmatched: 7. The CDR3 sequence is 12 residues long. DNA for the CDR3: TGTGCCACCCTCCGGGACTATGAGACCCAGTACTTC. Protein sequence: CATLRDYETQYF.

In its sample, this clonotype was seen a few times. V usage is TRBV28 and J usage is TRBJ1-3; 10 nucleotides align to TRBD1. Germline V lookup: CDR1 MDHEN, CDR2 SYDVKM. The CDR3 has 15 amino acids. V was pared by 4 bases and J by 4 bases, with 4 bases of the junction left unmatched. The chain's CDR3 is CASSWGTGVGNTIYF. The DNA of the CDR3 is TGTGCCAGCAGTTGGGGGACAGGGGTCGGAAACACCATATATTTT.